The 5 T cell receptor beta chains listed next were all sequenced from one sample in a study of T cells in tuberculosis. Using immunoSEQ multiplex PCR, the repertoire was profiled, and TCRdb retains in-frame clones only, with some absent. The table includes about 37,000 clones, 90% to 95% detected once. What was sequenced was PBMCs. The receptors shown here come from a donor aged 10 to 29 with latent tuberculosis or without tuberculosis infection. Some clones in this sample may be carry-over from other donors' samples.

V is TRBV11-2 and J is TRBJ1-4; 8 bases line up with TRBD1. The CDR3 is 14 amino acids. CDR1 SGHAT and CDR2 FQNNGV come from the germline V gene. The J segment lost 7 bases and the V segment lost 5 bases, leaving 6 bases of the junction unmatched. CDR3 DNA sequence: TGTGCCAGCAGCCCAGGGACAGGTGGTGAAAAACTGTTTTTT. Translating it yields CASSPGTGGEKLFF. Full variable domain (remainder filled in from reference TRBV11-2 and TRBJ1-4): EAGVAQSPRYKIIEKRQSVAFWCNPISGHATLYWYQQILGQGPKLLIQFQNNGVVDDSQLPKDRFSAERLKGVDSTLKIQPAKLEDSAVYLCASSPGTGGEKLFFGSGTQLSVL.

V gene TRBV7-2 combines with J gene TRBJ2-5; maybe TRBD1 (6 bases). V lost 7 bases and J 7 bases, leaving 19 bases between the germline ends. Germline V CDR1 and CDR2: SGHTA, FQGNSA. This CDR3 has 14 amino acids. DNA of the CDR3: TGTGCCAGCACCGAACCGGCCCGAGGGGGGACCCAGTACTTC. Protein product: CASTEPARGGTQYF. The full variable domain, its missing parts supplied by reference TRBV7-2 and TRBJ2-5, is GAGVSQSPSNKVTEKGKDVELRCDPISGHTALYWYRQSLGQGLEFLIYFQGNSAPDKSGLPSDRFSAERTGGSVSTLTIQRTQQEDSAVYLCASTEPARGGTQYFGPGTRLLVL.

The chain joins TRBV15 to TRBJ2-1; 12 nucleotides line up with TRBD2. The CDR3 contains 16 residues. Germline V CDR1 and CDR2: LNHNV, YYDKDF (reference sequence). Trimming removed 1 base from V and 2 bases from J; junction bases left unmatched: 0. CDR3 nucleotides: TGTGCCACCAGCAGAGGACTAGCGGGGGCCTACAATGAGCAGTTCTTC. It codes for CATSRGLAGAYNEQFF.

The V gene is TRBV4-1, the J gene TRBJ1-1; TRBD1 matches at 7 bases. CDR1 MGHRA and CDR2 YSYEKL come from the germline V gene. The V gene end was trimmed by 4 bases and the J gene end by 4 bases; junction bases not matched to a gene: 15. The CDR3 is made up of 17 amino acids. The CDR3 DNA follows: TGCGCCAGCAGCCCACTACCTCCCGGGACAGCCGTCACTGAAGCTTTCTTT. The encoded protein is CASSPLPPGTAVTEAFF.

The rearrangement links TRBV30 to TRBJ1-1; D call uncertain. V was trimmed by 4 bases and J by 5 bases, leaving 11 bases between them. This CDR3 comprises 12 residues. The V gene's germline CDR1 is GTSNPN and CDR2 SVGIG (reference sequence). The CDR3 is CAWTAGRTEAFF. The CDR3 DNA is TGTGCCTGGACCGCGGGGAGGACTGAAGCTTTCTTT.